This T cell receptor (beta chain) was documented in a study of shared T cell receptors in the human thymus. The CDR3 length is 14 residues. V shed 3 bases and J shed 6 bases, with 11 bases lying between them. The V gene's germline CDR1 is MDHEN and CDR2 SYDVKM. Here immunoSEQ multiplex PCR was the method, and the copy in TCRdb shows in-frame clones only, minus some. The table has some 640,000 clones, around 87% seen once. The sample also formed part of further work on human thymus T cells. That work adds: The thymus was resected at corrective cardiac surgery. V and J gene usage appeared biased in thymic and blood repertoires.

Sequencing used thymocytes. The TCR originated in a boy in the first two years of life with a congenital heart defect. The V gene is TRBV28, the J gene TRBJ2-2; D unclear. CDR3 region: CASSFQVDAGELFF. CDR3 bases: TGTGCCAGCAGTTTTCAGGTGGATGCCGGGGAGCTGTTTTTT.